A selection of T cell receptor beta chains follows, all from one sample in a study of blood T cells in healthy people across ages. TCRdb re-derived calls from the 5' RACE reads in MiXCR, one entry per CDR3 protein. The repertoire includes about 1 million distinct CDR3 sequences, around 45% of them detected once, and about 20% sits in the top ten. Material for sequencing was blood. These receptors originate from a woman aged 60-75 years in good health. CDR3s include the opening cysteine and the closing phenylalanine or tryptophan. A D gene is named only where the DNA matches it firmly. Clone size, where shown, is once, few, many, or a class for clones that have expanded.

size	D	V	J	CDR3	DNA
.	.	TRBV5-1	TRBJ1-2	CASSLGPELNYGYTF	TGCGCCAGCAGCTTGGGGCCGGAACTAAACTATGGCTACACCTTC
.	.	TRBV12-3/TRBV12-4	TRBJ2-7	CASGSGALEAEQYF	TGTGCCAGCGGCAGTGGCGCCCTCGAGGCCGAGCAGTACTTC
.	TRBD2	TRBV27	TRBJ2-7	CASSRTSGTRYEQYF	TGTGCCAGCAGTAGGACTAGCGGGACTAGGTACGAGCAGTACTTC
few	TRBD2	TRBV9	TRBJ2-5	CASSVAPGLAGETQYF	TGTGCCAGCAGCGTAGCTCCCGGACTAGCGGGGGAGACCCAGTACTTC
few	.	TRBV29-1	TRBJ2-7	CSVGDADVEQYF	TGCAGCGTTGGGGACGCTGATGTCGAGCAGTACTTC
.	.	TRBV10-1	TRBJ2-5	CASSGASPPTREQYF	TGCGCCAGCTCTGGGGCCAGTCCCCCCACTAGAGAGCAGTACTTC
few	.	TRBV7-3	TRBJ2-5	CASSRGTEETQYF	TGTGCCAGCAGCCGTGGGACCGAAGAGACCCAGTACTTC
.	.	TRBV6-1	TRBJ2-7	CASSEGAGSSYERYF	TGTGCCAGCAGTGAAGGGGCAGGGTCTTCCTACGAGCGGTACTTC
.	.	TRBV29-1	TRBJ2-7	CSVVRGTHEQYF	TGCAGCGTTGTTAGGGGTACCCACGAGCAGTACTTC
.	.	TRBV15	TRBJ1-2	CATGEGGGRNYGYTF	TGTGCCACCGGAGAAGGTGGGGGGCGAAACTATGGCTACACCTTC
.	.	TRBV3-1	TRBJ2-5	CASSQQGNQETQYF	TGTGCCAGCAGCCAGCAGGGAAACCAAGAGACCCAGTACTTC
.	.	TRBV6-9	TRBJ2-3	CASSSLRGQADTQYF	TGTGCCAGCAGTTCCCTCCGGGGACAAGCAGATACGCAGTATTTT
.	.	TRBV6-2/TRBV6-3	TRBJ2-7	CASNRPQQYF	TGTGCCAGCAATAGACCTCAGCAGTACTTC
.	.	TRBV4-1	TRBJ2-2	CASSPPRTGELFF	TGCGCCAGCAGCCCCCCGAGAACCGGGGAGCTGTTTTTT
many	TRBD2	TRBV7-2	TRBJ2-1	CASSYLAEEQFF	TGTGCCAGCAGCTACCTAGCGGAAGAGCAGTTCTTC
few	.	TRBV4-1	TRBJ2-5	CASSQEERAGPSGTQYF	TGCGCCAGCAGCCAAGAAGAAAGAGCGGGTCCCTCCGGGACCCAGTACTTC
.	TRBD1	TRBV20-1	TRBJ1-5	CSATGTGENQPQHF	TGCAGTGCAACCGGGACAGGGGAAAATCAGCCCCAGCATTTT
.	TRBD2	TRBV10-3	TRBJ2-1	CATSGGAGEYNEQFF	TGTGCCACCAGTGGCGGGGCGGGAGAATACAATGAGCAGTTCTTC
few	TRBD2	TRBV28	TRBJ2-3	CASAGDPTQPQYF	TGTGCCAGCGCGGGAGATCCTACACAGCCGCAGTATTTT
.	.	TRBV6-1	TRBJ1-1	CASKGGPTNSMNTEAFF	TGTGCCAGTAAGGGAGGCCCAACTAATTCAATGAACACTGAAGCTTTCTTT
.	.	TRBV29-1	TRBJ2-4	CSVEGGSKNIQYF	TGCAGCGTTGAAGGGGGATCCAAAAACATTCAGTACTTC
.	.	TRBV11-2	TRBJ2-7	CVSTQGLGHPSYEQYF	TGTGTCAGCACCCAAGGACTGGGACACCCCTCCTACGAGCAGTACTTC
.	.	TRBV28	TRBJ2-5	CAGSLAGNQETQYF	TGTGCCGGCAGTTTAGCCGGAAACCAAGAGACCCAGTACTTC
many	TRBD2	TRBV28	TRBJ2-3	CASTGLAGVTDTQYF	TGTGCCAGCACGGGACTAGCGGGAGTCACAGATACGCAGTATTTT
.	.	TRBV9	TRBJ2-3	CASSTADKASTDTQYF	TGTGCCAGCAGCACCGCAGACAAGGCATCCACAGATACGCAGTATTTT
once	.	TRBV6-1	TRBJ1-5	CASSEVGQNQPQHF	TGTGCCAGCAGTGAAGTCGGACAGAATCAGCCCCAGCATTTT
.	.	TRBV29-1	TRBJ2-1	CSVVQGRNEQFF	TGCAGCGTTGTCCAGGGGAGGAATGAGCAGTTCTTC
.	.	TRBV20-1	TRBJ1-1	CSAKRPGRDTEAFF	TGCAGTGCGAAGAGGCCGGGGAGGGACACTGAAGCTTTCTTT
.	.	TRBV9	TRBJ2-1	CASSVSGVNEQFF	TGTGCCAGCAGCGTATCCGGGGTGAATGAGCAGTTCTTC
.	TRBD2	TRBV27	TRBJ2-3	CASSLGTSGVPGGTDTQYF	TGTGCCAGCAGTTTAGGGACTAGCGGAGTCCCTGGGGGCACAGATACGCAGTATTTT
.	TRBD2	TRBV14	TRBJ2-3	CASSQILRSGRAVDTQYF	TGTGCCAGCAGCCAAATACTCCGCAGCGGGAGGGCCGTGGATACGCAGTATTTT
.	TRBD2	TRBV24-1	TRBJ2-1	CATSDPGLAGGEQFF	TGTGCCACCAGTGATCCGGGACTAGCGGGAGGCGAGCAGTTCTTC
.	TRBD2	TRBV12-3/TRBV12-4	TRBJ2-3	CASSLILAGGRKPSTDTQYF	TGTGCCAGCAGTTTAATTCTAGCGGGAGGACGAAAACCTAGCACAGATACGCAGTATTTT
once	.	TRBV27	TRBJ1-2	CASSLVGGIVYGYTF	TGTGCCAGCAGTTTGGTCGGGGGTATAGTCTATGGCTACACCTTC